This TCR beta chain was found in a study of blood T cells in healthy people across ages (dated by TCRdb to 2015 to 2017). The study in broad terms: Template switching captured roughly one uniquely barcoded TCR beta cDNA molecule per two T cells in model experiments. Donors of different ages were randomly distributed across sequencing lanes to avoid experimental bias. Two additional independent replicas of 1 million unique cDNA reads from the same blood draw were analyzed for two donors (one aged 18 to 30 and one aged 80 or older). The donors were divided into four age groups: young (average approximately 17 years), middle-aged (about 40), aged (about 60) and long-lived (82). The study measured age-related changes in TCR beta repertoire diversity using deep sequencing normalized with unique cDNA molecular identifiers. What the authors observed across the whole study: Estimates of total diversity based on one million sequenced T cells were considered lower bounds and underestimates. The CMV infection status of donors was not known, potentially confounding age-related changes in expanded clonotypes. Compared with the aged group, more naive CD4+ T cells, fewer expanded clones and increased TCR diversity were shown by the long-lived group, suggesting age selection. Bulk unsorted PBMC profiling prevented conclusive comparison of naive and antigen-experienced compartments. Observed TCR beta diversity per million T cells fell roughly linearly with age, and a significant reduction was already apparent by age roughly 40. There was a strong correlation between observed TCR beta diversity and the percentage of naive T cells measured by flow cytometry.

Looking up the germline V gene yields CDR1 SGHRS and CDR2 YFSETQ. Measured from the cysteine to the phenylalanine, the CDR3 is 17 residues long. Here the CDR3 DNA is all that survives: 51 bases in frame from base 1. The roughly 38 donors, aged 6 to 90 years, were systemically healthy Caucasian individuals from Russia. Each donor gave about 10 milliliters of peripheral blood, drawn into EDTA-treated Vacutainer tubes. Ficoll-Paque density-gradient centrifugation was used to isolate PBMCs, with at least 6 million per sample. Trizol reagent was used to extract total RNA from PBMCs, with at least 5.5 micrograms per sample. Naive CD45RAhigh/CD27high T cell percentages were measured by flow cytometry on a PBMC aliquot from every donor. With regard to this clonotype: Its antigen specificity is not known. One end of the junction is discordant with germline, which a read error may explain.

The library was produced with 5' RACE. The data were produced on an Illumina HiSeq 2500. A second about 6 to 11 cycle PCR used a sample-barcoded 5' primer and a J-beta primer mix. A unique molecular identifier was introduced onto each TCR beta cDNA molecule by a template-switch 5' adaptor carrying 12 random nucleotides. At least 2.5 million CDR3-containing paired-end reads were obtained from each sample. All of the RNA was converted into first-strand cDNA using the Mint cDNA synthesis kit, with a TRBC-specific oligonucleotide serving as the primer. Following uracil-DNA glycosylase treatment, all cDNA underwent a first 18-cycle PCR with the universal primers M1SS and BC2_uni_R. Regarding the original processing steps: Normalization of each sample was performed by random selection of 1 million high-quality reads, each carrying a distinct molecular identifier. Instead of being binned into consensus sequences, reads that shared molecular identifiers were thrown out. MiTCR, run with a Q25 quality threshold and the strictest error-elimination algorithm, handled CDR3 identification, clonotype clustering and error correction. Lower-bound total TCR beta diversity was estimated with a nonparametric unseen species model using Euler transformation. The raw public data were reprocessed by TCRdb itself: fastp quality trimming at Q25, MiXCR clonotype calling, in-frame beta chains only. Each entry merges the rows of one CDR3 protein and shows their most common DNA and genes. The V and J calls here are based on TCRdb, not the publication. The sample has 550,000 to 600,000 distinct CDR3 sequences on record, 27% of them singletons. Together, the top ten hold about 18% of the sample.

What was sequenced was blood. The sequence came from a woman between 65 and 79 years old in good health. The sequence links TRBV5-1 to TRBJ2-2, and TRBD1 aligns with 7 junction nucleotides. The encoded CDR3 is CASSPGTALRVAGELLF. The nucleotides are TGCGCCAGCAGCCCAGGGACAGCACTTCGTGTGGCCGGGGAGCTGCTTTTT.